Here is one TCR beta chain with its context. Its matching antigen is unknown. Data came from immunoSEQ multiplex PCR; TCRdb stores just in-frame clones and leaves some out. The sample has 330,000 or so clones; over 65% are singletons. This sample is drawn from a study of shared clonotypes between healthy human individuals. About the study: Each donor contributed plates that comprised three CD4 naive, three CD4 memory, two CD8 naive and one CD8 memory.

Study results and limitations: Among non-shared clonotypes, generation probabilities were lower than among those shared by all four donors.

The sequenced material came from memory CD4+ T cells sorted from blood. Noted subset: CD45RA-negative fraction. This TCR came from a man aged 30 to 45 in good health.

CDR3 DNA: TGCGCCAGCAGCTCGGACCATGCAGGCTACACCTTC. This gives the protein CASSSDHAGYTF. V usage is TRBV5-1 and J usage is TRBJ1-2; D is unresolved. V was trimmed by 3 bases and J by 8 bases, leaving 11 bases between them. Germline values: CDR1 SGHRS, CDR2 YFSETQ. The CDR3 runs 12 residues.